The clone carrying this T cell receptor beta chain has a handful of counts. What it binds is not known. The data stem from a study of blood T cells in healthy people across ages. Germline CDR1 is SGHVS and CDR2 is FQNEAQ. The CDR3 covers 17 residues. V was shortened by 4 bases and J by 1 base, with 19 bases between the two germline ends. Isolating PBMCs gave at least 6.5 million of these cells per sample. A J-beta primer mix and a sample-barcoded 5' primer were used in a second PCR of about 7 to 12 cycles. One entry per CDR3 protein, called by TCRdb with MiXCR from the 5' RACE reads. The sample yields 1.5 million to 2 million distinct CDR3 sequences, around 40% seen once. Study conclusions and caveats: Naive CD4+ cells and diversity were both higher in long-lived donors than in aged donors. Naive T cell percentage showed a strong correlation with the diversity of TCR beta.

The sample taken for sequencing was blood. V is TRBV7-8 and J is TRBJ2-5; possibly TRBD1 or TRBD2 for D (6 bases each). The source is a human donor in good health. Here the CDR3 DNA reads TGTGCCAGCAGCTCCCTGGCGCGTTGGGGGGCCCAAGAGACCCAGTACTTC. Amino acids: CASSSLARWGAQETQYF.